A selection of T cell receptor beta chains follows, all from one sample in a study of blood T cell repertoires in COVID-19. Clones were sequenced by immunoSEQ multiplex PCR, and TCRdb holds only the in-frame ones, with some missing. The data contain about 180,000 clones, around 85% of them singletons. The sample comprised PBMCs or T cells enriched from blood (not recorded which). The receptors shown here come from a man between 35 and 55 years old who had recovered from COVID-19. The CDR3 runs from the conserved cysteine through the conserved F or W. The D gene is left open where the match is weak. Not every row has a clone size; where given, it reads once, few, many or a size class.

v_gene	j_gene	abundance	d_gene	CDR3aa	CDR3nt
TRBV19	TRBJ2-1	NA	TRBD2	CASSSGLAAWFEQFF	TGTGCCAGTAGTAGCGGACTAGCAGCTTGGTTTGAGCAGTTCTTC
TRBV29-1	TRBJ2-3	NA	NA	CSVVKRGHTDTQYF	TGCAGCGTTGTCAAGCGGGGACACACAGATACGCAGTATTTT
TRBV7-2	TRBJ1-5	few	NA	CASSLMEGWGNQPQHF	TGTGCCAGCAGCTTAATGGAGGGATGGGGAAATCAGCCCCAGCATTTT
TRBV28	TRBJ1-1	few	NA	CASSDREAFF	TGTGCCAGCAGTGACAGAGAAGCTTTCTTT
TRBV6-6	TRBJ1-1	NA	TRBD1	CASSPRQGGEAFF	TGTGCCAGCAGTCCCAGACAGGGGGGCGAAGCTTTCTTT
TRBV10-3	TRBJ1-3	NA	TRBD1	CAISELGGQGSGNTIYF	TGTGCCATCAGTGAGCTCGGGGGACAGGGCTCTGGAAACACCATATATTTT
TRBV10-3	TRBJ2-7	NA	TRBD1	CAITLGQGREQYF	TGTGCCATCACCCTTGGACAGGGGAGGGAGCAGTACTTC
TRBV5-1	TRBJ1-4	NA	NA	CASSLGQSNEKLFF	TGCGCCAGCAGCTTGGGACAGTCCAATGAAAAACTGTTTTTT
TRBV7-2	TRBJ2-5	NA	TRBD2	CASSLRGGAETQYF	TGTGCCAGCAGCCTCCGGGGGGGGGCAGAGACCCAGTACTTC
TRBV5-1	TRBJ1-2	NA	NA	CASSLSGSYGYTF	TGCGCCAGCAGCTTATCGGGGAGCTATGGCTACACCTTC
TRBV19	TRBJ2-3	NA	NA	CASSILQGSTDTQYF	TGTGCCAGTAGTATACTTCAGGGGAGCACAGATACGCAGTATTTT
TRBV27	TRBJ1-1	NA	NA	CASSSIFGKRGTEAFF	TGTGCCAGCAGTTCTATCTTTGGAAAGCGGGGCACTGAAGCTTTCTTT
TRBV19	TRBJ2-2	once	NA	CASSIALTGRHTGELFF	TGTGCCAGTAGTATAGCCCTAACGGGAAGGCACACCGGGGAGCTGTTTTTT
TRBV12-3/TRBV12-4	TRBJ2-1	once	NA	CASTVLNEQFF	TGTGCCAGCACCGTTCTTAATGAGCAGTTCTTC
TRBV29-1	TRBJ1-5	once	NA	CSVTEGFNQPQHF	TGCAGCGTTACGGAGGGGTTCAATCAGCCCCAGCATTTT
TRBV7-6	TRBJ2-5	NA	TRBD1	CASSSQQGSQETQYF	TGTGCCAGCAGCTCACAACAGGGGTCTCAAGAGACCCAGTACTTC
TRBV5-1	TRBJ2-1	NA	TRBD2	CASSLAGGGSYNEQFF	TGCGCCAGCAGCTTGGCAGGCGGGGGCTCCTACAATGAGCAGTTCTTC
TRBV12-5	TRBJ2-1	NA	NA	CASGWGRALAHNEQFF	TGTGCTAGTGGTTGGGGCCGGGCCTTGGCCCACAATGAGCAGTTCTTC
TRBV27	TRBJ1-1	once	TRBD1	CASRQQGAEAFF	TGTGCCAGCAGGCAACAGGGGGCTGAAGCTTTCTTT